These 10 T cell receptor beta chains share one sample of origin, sequenced in a study of T cell responses to AZD1222 COVID-19 vaccine. TCRdb keeps only in-frame clones here, not all; method: immunoSEQ multiplex PCR. The table shows tens of thousands of clones, with less than 95% occurring only once. Sequenced here: peripheral blood, sampled 28 days after the second AZD1222 dose. The receptors originated from an adult who received the AZD1222 COVID-19 vaccine.

The chain has TRBV29-1 and TRBJ1-2; 10 positions agree with TRBD1. V was pared by 7 bases and J by 6 bases, with 5 bases of the junction left unmatched. CDR3 length: 12 residues. The germline V gene encodes CDR1 SQVTM and CDR2 ANQGSEA. The CDR3 protein is CSAGTGVDGYTF. As DNA, the CDR3 is TGCAGCGCGGGGACAGGGGTCGATGGCTACACCTTC. Full variable domain (outside the CDR3, taken from reference TRBV29-1 and TRBJ1-2): SAVISQKPSRDICQRGTSLTIQCQVDSQVTMMFWYRQQPGQSLTLIATANQGSEATYESGFVIDKFPISRPNLTFSTLTVSNMSPEDSSIYLCSAGTGVDGYTFGSGTRLTVV.

DNA of the CDR3: TGTGCCAGCAGCTTAGGGGCATTCGGGTCTGGCTACACCTTC. As protein: CASSLGAFGSGYTF. J is TRBJ1-2 and V is TRBV11-2; the D is unclear. V lost 1 base and J lost 7, with 13 bases in between. The length of the CDR3 is 14 residues. The germline V gene encodes CDR1 SGHAT and CDR2 FQNNGV.

V and J are TRBV7-8 and TRBJ1-5; D not resolved. This CDR3 region has 15 residues. Germline CDR1 reads SGHVS; CDR2 reads FQNEAQ. The V and J ends lost 2 bases and 0 bases respectively, with 8 bases between them. This chain's CDR3 is CASSLTPISNQPQHF. CDR3 nucleotide sequence: TGTGCCAGCAGCTTAACTCCGATTAGCAATCAGCCCCAGCATTTT.

This chain uses TRBV9 with TRBJ1-3; D gene uncertain. This CDR3 comprises 16 residues. With 0 bases removed from V and 0 bases from J, the gap between germline ends came to 10 bases. Per the germline V gene, CDR1 is SGDLS and CDR2 is YYNGEE. CDR3 sequence reads: CASSVGAAVSGNTIYF. CDR3 coding DNA: TGTGCCAGCAGCGTAGGGGCAGCGGTCTCTGGAAACACCATATATTTT. Drawing the rest from reference TRBV9 and TRBJ1-3, the complete variable domain is DSGVTQTPKHLITATGQRVTLRCSPRSGDLSVYWYQQSLDQGLQFLIQYYNGEERAKGNILERFSAQQFPDLHSELNLSSLELGDSALYFCASSVGAAVSGNTIYFGEGSWLTVV.

The rearrangement links TRBV7-3 to TRBJ2-2; D is unclear. In germline, CDR1 is SGHTA, CDR2 FQGTGA. The V end was cut by 0 bases, the J end by 5 bases, with 4 bases between. The CDR3 runs 13 residues. Here the CDR3 DNA reads TGTGCCAGCAGCTTAACGATAACCGGGGAGCTGTTTTTT. This encodes CASSLTITGELFF.

The V and J genes are TRBV3-1 (or the pseudogene TRBV3-2) and TRBJ1-5; no definite D call. The CDR3 runs 12 residues. The germline V and J ends were trimmed by 2 bases and 7 bases, with 6 bases remaining between them. CDR1 LGHDT and CDR2 YNNKEL come from the germline V gene (reference sequence). This CDR3 reads CASSQLSQPQHF. As DNA, the CDR3 is TGTGCCAGCAGCCAATTGTCGCAGCCCCAGCATTTT.

The chain joins TRBV29-1 to TRBJ1-1; D is unresolved. Per germline, CDR1 SQVTM and CDR2 ANQGSEA. The CDR3 consists of 12 residues. The V and J ends lost 3 bases and 2 bases respectively, with 7 bases between them. The CDR3 sequence is CSVDAGNTEAFF. The CDR3 DNA is TGCAGCGTTGATGCTGGAAACACTGAAGCTTTCTTT.

V and J are TRBV5-1 and TRBJ2-7, with D perhaps TRBD2 (7 bases). This CDR3 is built from 15 residues. V shed 3 bases and J shed 5 bases, with 18 bases lying between them. In germline, CDR1 is SGHRS, CDR2 YFSETQ. CDR3 in amino acids: CASSSGGGVVDEQYF. The CDR3 region has the DNA TGCGCCAGCAGCTCGGGGGGCGGAGTAGTGGACGAGCAGTACTTC.

The V call is TRBV19, the J call TRBJ1-2; the D gene is possibly TRBD1 (6 bases). This CDR3 contains 12 residues. The germline V gene has CDR1 LNHDA and CDR2 SQIVND (reference sequence). The V end lost 5 bases, the J end lost 8 bases, and 12 bases lay between the germline ends. CDR3 in DNA: TGTGCCAGTAGTTCACAGGGAAGGGGCTACACCTTC. This gives the protein CASSSQGRGYTF. Combining the CDR3 with reference TRBV19 and TRBJ1-2 gives the whole variable domain DGGITQSPKYLFRKEGQNVTLSCEQNLNHDAMYWYRQDPGQGLRLIYYSQIVNDFQKGDIAEGYSVSREKKESFPLTVTSAQKNPTAFYLCASSSQGRGYTFGSGTRLTVV.

V and J are TRBV5-1 and TRBJ2-3; D perhaps matches TRBD1 (6 bases). V lost 0 bases and J lost 2, with 10 bases in between. The CDR3 length is 15 residues. The germline CDR1 and CDR2 sequences are SGHRS and YFSETQ. This CDR3 reads CASSLGDKFTDTQYF. The CDR3 bases are TGCGCCAGCAGCTTGGGGGACAAATTCACAGATACGCAGTATTTT.